The entry below describes one TCR beta chain. Its target is unknown. The data stem from a study of a mutant IDH1 vaccine in newly diagnosed glioma. Study summary: Patients began vaccination 4-6 weeks after radiotherapy alone, or with temozolomide cycles. Week 47 marked visit V13, whereas week 35 marked visit V12.

Documented time point: week 35, safety follow-up. Topical imiquimod was applied with each vaccine dose, which held 300 ug of mutant IDH1 20-mer peptide. Germline V gives CDR1 GTSNPN, CDR2 SVGIG (reference sequence). The CDR3 sequence is 13 residues long. Trimming pared 0 bases from V and 3 bases from J, leaving 7 bases between. TCRdb keeps only in-frame clones here, not all; method: immunoSEQ multiplex PCR. The table lists 40,000 to 55,000 clones, 79% of them singletons. Findings of the study overall: Vaccine-induced immune responses were detected in approximately 92% of patients.

This material consisted of PBMCs, taken from a glioma patient whose treatment included an IDH1 peptide vaccine. This TCR was sampled from a man aged 40-55 years with glioma. V usage is TRBV30 and J usage is TRBJ2-3, with D tentatively TRBD1 or TRBD2 (5 bases each). CDR3 loop: CAWSVGETDTQYF. As DNA, the CDR3 is TGTGCCTGGAGTGTAGGGGAGACAGATACGCAGTATTTT.